This TCR beta chain was sequenced during a study of response to subunit inactivated influenza vaccine. TCRdb ran MiXCR on the RT-PCR reads and lists one entry per CDR3 protein. The sample consists of roughly 670,000 distinct CDR3 sequences, less than 15% of them appearing once. The table lists this clonotype with many counts. No antigen is known for it. J lost 4 bases, V lost 1 base, and 2 bases had no gene match. The CDR3 spans 14 residues. Germline assignment: CDR1 SEHNR and CDR2 FQNEAQ (reference sequence). The study, taken as a whole, reports: Only a handful of new T cells, the authors suggested, are recruited with each seasonal influenza vaccination.

This sample comprised PBMCs from blood, obtained 14 to 15 days before vaccination. The V call is TRBV7-9, the J call TRBJ1-2; 8 bases are shared with TRBD1. The TCR originated in a man between 45 and 60 years old who received an inactivated influenza vaccine. CDR3 coding DNA: TGTGCCAGCAGCTTAGAGGGGACAGGCTATGGCTACACCTTC. This encodes CASSLEGTGYGYTF.